The 12 T cell receptor beta chains given below trace back to one sample, sequenced in a study of control samples from healthy donors and cancer patients. Repertoires were generated with immunoSEQ multiplex PCR, while TCRdb's copy carries only in-frame clones and drops some. The sample shows about 130,000 clones, approximately 91% of them seen only once. Specimen: blood. These TCRs come from a man aged 45-65 years in good health.

This CDR3 is CASSVLAGGPADTQYF. CDR3 DNA: TGTGCCAGCAGTGTTTTAGCGGGGGGGCCAGCGGATACGCAGTATTTT. This rearrangement joins TRBV2 to TRBJ2-3; 11 bases agree with TRBD2. CDR1 and CDR2 (germline): SNHLY, FYNNEI. The V gene end was trimmed by 4 bases and the J gene end by 6 bases; junction bases not matched to a gene: 9. CDR3 length: 16 residues.

The chain links TRBV4-1 to TRBJ1-5; D is uncertain. Germline CDR1 and CDR2: MGHRA and YSYEKL. The CDR3 runs 15 residues. V was trimmed by 1 base and J by 3 bases, leaving 10 bases between them. This chain's CDR3 is CASSQVGINNQPQHF. The DNA of the CDR3 is TGCGCCAGCAGCCAAGTGGGTATAAACAATCAGCCCCAGCATTTT.

This rearrangement joins TRBV7-8 to TRBJ2-3; a weak D match, TRBD2 (5 bases). This CDR3 has 15 amino acids. CDR1 and CDR2 (germline): SGHVS, FQNEAQ. V lost 6 bases and J lost 0, with 13 bases in between. In DNA, the CDR3 is TGTGCCAGCAGACCTCCGGGGTCTAGCACAGATACGCAGTATTTT. Protein sequence: CASRPPGSSTDTQYF.

This chain links TRBV3-1 (or the pseudogene TRBV3-2) with TRBJ1-6; TRBD1 might be the D (5 bases). V was trimmed by 4 bases and J by 6 bases, leaving 10 bases between them. Germline CDR1 LGHDT, CDR2 YNNKEL (reference sequence). The CDR3 totals 14 residues. The CDR3 nucleotides are TGTGCCAGCAGCCTACGACAGAGTAATTCACCCCTCCACTTT. Translated: CASSLRQSNSPLHF.

V and J are TRBV11-3 and TRBJ2-5, with TRBD2 identical over 7 bases. Germline trimming cut 4 bases from V and 1 base from J; bases unmatched to any gene: 6. Per germline, CDR1 SGHNT and CDR2 YENEEA. The CDR3 consists of 15 residues. This chain's CDR3 is CASSSFSGFQETQYF. The CDR3, as DNA: TGTGCCAGCAGCTCATTTAGCGGGTTCCAAGAGACCCAGTACTTC. The entire variable domain, with the rest obtained from reference TRBV11-3 and TRBJ2-5, is as follows: EAGVVQSPRYKIIEKKQPVAFWCNPISGHNTLYWYLQNLGQGPELLIRYENEEAVDDSQLPKDRFSAERLKGVDSTLKIQPAELGDSAVYLCASSSFSGFQETQYFGPGTRLLVL.

V is TRBV5-1 and J is TRBJ2-7; 9 nucleotides match TRBD1. The CDR3 consists of 13 residues. The V segment lost 5 bases and the J segment 4 bases; nucleotides outside the gene matches: 4. CDR1 and CDR2 from the germline V gene are SGHRS and YFSETQ. The CDR3 protein is CASRGQGMYEQYF. CDR3 coding DNA: TGCGCCAGCAGGGGACAGGGAATGTACGAGCAGTACTTC.

With respect to this clone: The junction shows a germline mismatch at one end, possibly a read error. The gene calls are TRBV6-1 and TRBJ2-1; no clear D. The germline V gene encodes CDR1 MNHNS and CDR2 SASEGT. The CDR3 is made up of 14 amino acids. CDR3 in DNA: TGTGCCAGCAGTGAAGCGTCAACCGTAAACTCTCCTCTCTTC. Residues: CASSEASTVNSPLF.

The chain uses TRBV18 and TRBJ1-4; 7 bases align to TRBD1. The ends lost 5 bases at V and 4 bases at J; junction bases unmatched: 4. Germline V gives CDR1 KGHSH, CDR2 LQKENI. CDR3 size: 14 residues. The CDR3 sequence is CASSKDRNNEKLFF. CDR3 sequence (DNA): TGTGCCAGCTCAAAGGACAGGAATAATGAAAAACTGTTTTTT. The whole variable domain, remainder taken from reference TRBV18 and TRBJ1-4, is NAGVMQNPRHLVRRRGQEARLRCSPMKGHSHVYWYRQLPEEGLKFMVYLQKENIIDESGMPKERFSAEFPKEGPSILRIQQVVRGDSAAYFCASSKDRNNEKLFFGSGTQLSVL.

This chain links TRBV7-3 with TRBJ2-1; a weak D match, TRBD1 (8 bases). CDR3 size: 13 residues. Trimming shortened V by 5 bases and J by 9 bases, and 14 bases separated the two germline ends. The germline V gene encodes CDR1 SGHTA and CDR2 FQGTGA. CDR3 residues: CASSPDREGEQFF. The DNA of the CDR3 is TGTGCCAGCAGCCCGGACAGGGAGGGTGAGCAGTTCTTC.

J is TRBJ2-5 and V is TRBV5-6; D is perhaps TRBD2 (6 bases). This CDR3 spans 13 amino acids. Trimming removed 4 bases at V and 6 bases at J, with 13 bases between. Germline CDR1 and CDR2: SGHDT and YYEEEE. CDR3 coding DNA: TGTGCCAGCAGCGGCTCGGGGGTTAAGACCCAGTACTTC. Translation: CASSGSGVKTQYF.

This chain connects TRBV9 to TRBJ2-1, with no clear D. The CDR3 length is 12 residues. V gave up 0 bases and J gave up 6 bases, with 4 bases separating them. Germline CDR1 reads SGDLS; CDR2 reads YYNGEE. In DNA form, the CDR3 reads TGTGCCAGCAGCGTAGCTGGCAATGAGCAGTTCTTC. It translates to CASSVAGNEQFF.

J is TRBJ1-4 and V is TRBV5-1, with D unclear. V was cut by 0 bases and J by 0 bases, with 15 bases left in between. The CDR3 spans 18 residues. Germline lookup yields CDR1 SGHRS and CDR2 YFSETQ. The CDR3 loop is CASSLGGWAAATNEKLFF. CDR3 coding DNA: TGCGCCAGCAGCTTGGGAGGGTGGGCAGCTGCAACTAATGAAAAACTGTTTTTT.